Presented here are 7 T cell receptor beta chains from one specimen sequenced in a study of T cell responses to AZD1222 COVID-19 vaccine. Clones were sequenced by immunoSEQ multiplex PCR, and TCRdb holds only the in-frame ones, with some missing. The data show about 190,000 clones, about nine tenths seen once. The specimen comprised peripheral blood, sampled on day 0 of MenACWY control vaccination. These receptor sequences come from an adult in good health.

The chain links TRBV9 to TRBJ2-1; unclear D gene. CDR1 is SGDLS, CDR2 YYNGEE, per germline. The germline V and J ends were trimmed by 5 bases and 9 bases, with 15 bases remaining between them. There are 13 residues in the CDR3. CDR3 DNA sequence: TGTGCCAGCAGTTCGACCGTTGGGTTTGAGCAGTTCTTC. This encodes CASSSTVGFEQFF.

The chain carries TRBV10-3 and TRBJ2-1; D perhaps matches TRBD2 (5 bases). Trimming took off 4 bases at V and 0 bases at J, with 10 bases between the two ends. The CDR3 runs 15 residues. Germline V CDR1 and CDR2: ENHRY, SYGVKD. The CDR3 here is CAISGRDSSYNEQFF. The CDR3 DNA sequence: TGTGCCATCAGTGGTCGGGATAGCTCCTACAATGAGCAGTTCTTC.

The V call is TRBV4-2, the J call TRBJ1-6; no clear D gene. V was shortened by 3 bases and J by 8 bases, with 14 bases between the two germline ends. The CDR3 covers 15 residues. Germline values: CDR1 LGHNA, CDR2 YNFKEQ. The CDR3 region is CASSQWGGYDSPLHF. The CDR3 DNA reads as TGTGCCAGCAGCCAGTGGGGTGGGTATGATTCACCCCTCCACTTT.

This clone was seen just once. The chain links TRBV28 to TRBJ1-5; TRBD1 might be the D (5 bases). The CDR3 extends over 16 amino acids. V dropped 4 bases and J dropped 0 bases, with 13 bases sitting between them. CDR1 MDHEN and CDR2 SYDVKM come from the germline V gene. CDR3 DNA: TGTGCCAGCAGTTCCCCCGGGGGGTATAGCAATCAGCCCCAGCATTTT. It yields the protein CASSSPGGYSNQPQHF.

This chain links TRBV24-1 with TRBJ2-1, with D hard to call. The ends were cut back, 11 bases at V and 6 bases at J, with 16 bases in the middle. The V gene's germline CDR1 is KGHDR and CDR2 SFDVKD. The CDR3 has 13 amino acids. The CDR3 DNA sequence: TGTGCCATCGAAGACAATCTTTCCAATGAGCAGTTCTTC. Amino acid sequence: CAIEDNLSNEQFF.

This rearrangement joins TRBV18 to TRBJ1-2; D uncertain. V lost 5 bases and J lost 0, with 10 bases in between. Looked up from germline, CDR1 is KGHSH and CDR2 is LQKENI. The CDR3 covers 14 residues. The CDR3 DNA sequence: TGTGCCAGCTCAGCTGACACAGCTAACTATGGCTACACCTTC. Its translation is CASSADTANYGYTF.

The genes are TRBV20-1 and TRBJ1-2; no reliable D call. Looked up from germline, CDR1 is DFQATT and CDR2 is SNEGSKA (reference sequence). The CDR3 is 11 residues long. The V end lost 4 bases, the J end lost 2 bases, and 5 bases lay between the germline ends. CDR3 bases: TGCAGTGCTATTGGCAACTATGGCTACACCTTC. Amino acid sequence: CSAIGNYGYTF.